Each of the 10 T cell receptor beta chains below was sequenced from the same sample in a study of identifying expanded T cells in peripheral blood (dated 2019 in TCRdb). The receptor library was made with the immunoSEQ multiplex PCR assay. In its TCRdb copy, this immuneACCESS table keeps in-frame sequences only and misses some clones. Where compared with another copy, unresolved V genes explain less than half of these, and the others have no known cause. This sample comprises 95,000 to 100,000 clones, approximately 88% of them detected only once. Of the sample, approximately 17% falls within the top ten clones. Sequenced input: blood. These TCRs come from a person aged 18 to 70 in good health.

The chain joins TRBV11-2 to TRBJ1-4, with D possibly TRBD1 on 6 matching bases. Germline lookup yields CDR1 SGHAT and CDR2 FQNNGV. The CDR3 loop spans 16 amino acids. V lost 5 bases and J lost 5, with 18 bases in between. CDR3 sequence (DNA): TGTGCCAGCAGCGTAGGGGGGGCTCCGAACAATGAAAAACTGTTTTTT. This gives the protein CASSVGGAPNNEKLFF.

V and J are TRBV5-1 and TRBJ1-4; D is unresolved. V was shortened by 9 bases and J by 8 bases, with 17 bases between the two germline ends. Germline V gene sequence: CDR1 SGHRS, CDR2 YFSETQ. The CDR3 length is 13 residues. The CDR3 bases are TGCGCCACCAGACCTTCCCCTGGAGAAAAACTGTTTTTT. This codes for CATRPSPGEKLFF. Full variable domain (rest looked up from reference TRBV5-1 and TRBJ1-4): KAGVTQTPRYLIKTRGQQVTLSCSPISGHRSVSWYQQTPGQGLQFLFEYFSETQRNKGNFPGRFSGRQFSNSRSEMNVSTLELGDSALYLCATRPSPGEKLFFGSGTQLSVL.

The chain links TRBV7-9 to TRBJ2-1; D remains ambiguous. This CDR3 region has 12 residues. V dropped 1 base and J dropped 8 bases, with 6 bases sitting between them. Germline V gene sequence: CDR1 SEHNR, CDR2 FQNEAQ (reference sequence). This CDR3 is CASSLGYYEQFF. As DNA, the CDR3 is TGTGCCAGCAGCTTAGGGTACTATGAGCAGTTCTTC.

The CDR3 here is CASSLDPGGVYNEQFF. CDR3 DNA sequence: TGCGCCAGCAGCTTGGACCCAGGGGGCGTCTACAATGAGCAGTTCTTC. The V call is TRBV5-1, the J call TRBJ2-1, with TRBD1 matching over 8 bases. Germline loops: CDR1 SGHRS, CDR2 YFSETQ. The CDR3 consists of 16 residues. Trimming took 0 bases from V and 3 from J; bases not matched to a gene: 5.

CDR3: CASSGASGTNYGYTF. In DNA, the CDR3 is TGTGCCAGCAGTGGGGCTTCTGGCACTAACTATGGCTACACCTTC. The chain is built from TRBV2 and TRBJ1-2; D unclear. V gave up 4 bases and J gave up 0 bases, with 12 bases separating them. From germline, CDR1 is SNHLY and CDR2 FYNNEI. The CDR3 is 15 amino acids.

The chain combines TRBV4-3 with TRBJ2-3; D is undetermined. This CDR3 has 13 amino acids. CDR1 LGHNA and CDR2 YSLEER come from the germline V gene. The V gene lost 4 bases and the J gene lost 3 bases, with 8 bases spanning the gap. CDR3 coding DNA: TGCGCCAGCAGCCTTTTCCGAACAGATACGCAGTATTTT. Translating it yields CASSLFRTDTQYF.

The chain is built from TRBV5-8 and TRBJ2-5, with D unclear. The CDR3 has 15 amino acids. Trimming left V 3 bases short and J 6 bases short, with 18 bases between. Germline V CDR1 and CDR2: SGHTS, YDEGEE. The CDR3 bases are TGTGCCAGCAGCTGGACCTTGGGGTTGTCGCAGACCCAGTACTTC. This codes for CASSWTLGLSQTQYF.

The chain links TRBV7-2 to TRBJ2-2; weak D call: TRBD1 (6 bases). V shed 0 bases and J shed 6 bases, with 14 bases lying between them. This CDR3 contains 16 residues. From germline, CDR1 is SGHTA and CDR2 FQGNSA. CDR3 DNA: TGTGCCAGCAGCTTAGCGCGTATGGCAGGGGCCGGGGAGCTGTTTTTT. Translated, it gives CASSLARMAGAGELFF.

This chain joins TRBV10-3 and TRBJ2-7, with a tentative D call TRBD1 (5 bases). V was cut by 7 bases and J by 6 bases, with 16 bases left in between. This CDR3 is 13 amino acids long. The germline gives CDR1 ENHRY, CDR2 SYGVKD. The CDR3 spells CAITWGPEREQYF. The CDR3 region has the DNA TGTGCCATCACCTGGGGCCCGGAGCGCGAGCAGTACTTC.

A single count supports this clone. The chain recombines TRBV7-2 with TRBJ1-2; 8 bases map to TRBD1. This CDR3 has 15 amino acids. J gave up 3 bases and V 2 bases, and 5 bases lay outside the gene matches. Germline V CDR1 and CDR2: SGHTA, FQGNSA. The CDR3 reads CASSLRPTGDYGYTF. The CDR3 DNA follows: TGTGCCAGCAGCTTACGGCCGACAGGGGACTATGGCTACACCTTC.